This TCR beta chain was observed in a study of long-term antiretroviral therapy in people with HIV. Researchers report immunoSEQ v3.0 was run at survey level. Using immunoSEQ multiplex PCR, the repertoire was profiled, and TCRdb retains in-frame clones only, with some absent. The repertoire has fewer than 35,000 clones, approximately 78% of them found once; the top ten carry less than 15%. Per the germline V gene, CDR1 is PRHDT and CDR2 is FYEKMQ (reference sequence). This CDR3 is 14 amino acids long. V lost 4 bases to trimming and J lost 7 bases, with 14 bases between them. The receptor comes from a man in his forties or fifties with HIV. The rearrangement links TRBV13 to TRBJ2-1; weak D call: TRBD2 (7 bases). The sample in question was unsorted PBMCs, obtained 2.9 years after starting antiretroviral therapy. CDR3 bases: TGTGCCAGCAGCTCCCCAGCGGGGACAAATGAGCAGTTCTTC. Protein: CASSSPAGTNEQFF.